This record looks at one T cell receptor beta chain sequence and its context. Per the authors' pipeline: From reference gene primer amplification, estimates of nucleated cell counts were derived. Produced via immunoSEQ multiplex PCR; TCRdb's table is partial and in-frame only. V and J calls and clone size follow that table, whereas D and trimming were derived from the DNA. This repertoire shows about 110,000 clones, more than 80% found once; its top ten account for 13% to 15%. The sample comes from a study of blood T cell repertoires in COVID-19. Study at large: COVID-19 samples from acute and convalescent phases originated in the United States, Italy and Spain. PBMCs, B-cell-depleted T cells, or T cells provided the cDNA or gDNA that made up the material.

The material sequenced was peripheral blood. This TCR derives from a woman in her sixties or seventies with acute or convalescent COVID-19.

The CDR3 sequence is CASGSVSETQYF. CDR3 in DNA: TGTGCCAGCGGCAGCGTTTCGGAGACCCAGTACTTC. The chain employs TRBV2 and TRBJ2-5; D ambiguous. This CDR3 has 12 amino acids. Trimming removed 8 bases at V and 5 bases at J, with 12 bases between. The germline CDR1 and CDR2 sequences are SNHLY and FYNNEI.